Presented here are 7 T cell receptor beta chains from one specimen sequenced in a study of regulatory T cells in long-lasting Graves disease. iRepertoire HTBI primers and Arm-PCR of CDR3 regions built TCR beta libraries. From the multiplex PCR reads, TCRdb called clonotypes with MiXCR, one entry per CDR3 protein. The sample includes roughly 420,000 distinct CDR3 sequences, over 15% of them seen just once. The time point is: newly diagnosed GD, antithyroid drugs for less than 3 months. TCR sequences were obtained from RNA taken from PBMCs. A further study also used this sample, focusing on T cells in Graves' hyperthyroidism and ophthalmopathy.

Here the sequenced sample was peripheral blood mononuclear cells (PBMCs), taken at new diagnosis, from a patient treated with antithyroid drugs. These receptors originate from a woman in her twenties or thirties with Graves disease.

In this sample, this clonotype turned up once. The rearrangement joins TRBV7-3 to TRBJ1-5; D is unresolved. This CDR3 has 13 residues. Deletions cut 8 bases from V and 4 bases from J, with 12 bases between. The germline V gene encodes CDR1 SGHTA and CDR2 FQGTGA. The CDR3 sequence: CASAQDPNQPQHF. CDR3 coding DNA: TGTGCCAGCGCTCAAGACCCAAATCAGCCCCAGCATTTT.

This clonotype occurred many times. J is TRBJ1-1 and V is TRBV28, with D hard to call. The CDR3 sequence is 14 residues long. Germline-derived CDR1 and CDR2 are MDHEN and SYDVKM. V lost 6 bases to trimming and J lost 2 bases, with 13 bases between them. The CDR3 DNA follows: TGTGCCAGCAGCTATTTTCAACGAAACACTGAAGCTTTCTTT. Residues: CASSYFQRNTEAFF.

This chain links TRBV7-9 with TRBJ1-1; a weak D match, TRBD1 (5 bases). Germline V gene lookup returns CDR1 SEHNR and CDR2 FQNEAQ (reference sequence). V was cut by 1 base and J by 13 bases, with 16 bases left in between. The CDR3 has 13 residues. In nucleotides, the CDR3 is TGTGCCAGCAGCTTAGGGGGCGGAATTGATGTTTTCTTT. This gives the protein CASSLGGGIDVFF.

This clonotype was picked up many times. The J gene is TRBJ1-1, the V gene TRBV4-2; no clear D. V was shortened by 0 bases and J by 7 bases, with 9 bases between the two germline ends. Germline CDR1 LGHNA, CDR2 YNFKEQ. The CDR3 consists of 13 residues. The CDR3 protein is CASSQEWGFEAFF. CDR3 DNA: TGTGCCAGCAGCCAAGAATGGGGATTTGAAGCTTTCTTT.

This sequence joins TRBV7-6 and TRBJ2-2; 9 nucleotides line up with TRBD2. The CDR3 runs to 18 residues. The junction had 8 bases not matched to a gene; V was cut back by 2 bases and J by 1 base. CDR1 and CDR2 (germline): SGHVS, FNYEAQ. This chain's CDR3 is CASSLLGLAGKNTGELFF. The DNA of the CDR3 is TGTGCCAGCAGCTTACTTGGGCTAGCGGGGAAGAACACCGGGGAGCTGTTTTTT. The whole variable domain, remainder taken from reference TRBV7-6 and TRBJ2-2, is GAGVSQSPRYKVTKRGQDVALRCDPISGHVSLYWYRQALGQGPEFLTYFNYEAQQDKSGLPNDRFSAERPEGSISTLTIQRTEQRDSAMYRCASSLLGLAGKNTGELFFGEGSRLTVL.

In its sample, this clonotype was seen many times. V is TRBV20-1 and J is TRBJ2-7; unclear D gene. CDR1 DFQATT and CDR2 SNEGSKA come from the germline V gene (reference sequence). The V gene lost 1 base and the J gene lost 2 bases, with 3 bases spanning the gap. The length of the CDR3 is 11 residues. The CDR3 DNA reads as TGCAGTGCTAGAGGTGCCTACGAGCAGTACTTC. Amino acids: CSARGAYEQYF.

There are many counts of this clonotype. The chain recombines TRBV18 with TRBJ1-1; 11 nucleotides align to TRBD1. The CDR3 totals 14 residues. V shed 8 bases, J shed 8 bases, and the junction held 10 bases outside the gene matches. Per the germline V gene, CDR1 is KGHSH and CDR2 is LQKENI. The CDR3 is CASTPRDRGGEAFF. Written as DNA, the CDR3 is TGTGCCAGCACCCCTCGGGACAGGGGGGGGGAAGCTTTCTTT.